This T cell receptor beta chain was recorded in a study of CD8+ T cells in alopecia areata. Study background: Treated patients swallowed 5 to 10 mg of oral tofacitinib twice daily. Regarding the study as a whole: In scalp samples, resident alphabeta T cells of normal skin are also sequenced. Tofacitinib significantly brought down scalp clonality and expanded CD8+ clones among top 100.

The authors extracted RNA and reverse transcribed it into cDNA as the sequencing template. Libraries were prepared by immunoSEQ multiplex PCR; TCRdb keeps only in-frame clonotypes and omits some of them. The table has over 100,000 clones, roughly 50% seen once. Treatment defined: oral pan-JAK inhibitor, 5-10 mg twice daily. PBMCs yielded sorted CD4+ and CD8+ T cells. Comment on this clone: Antigen: not known. The sample carries other DNA sequences with the same CDR3.

With 3 bases removed from V and 3 bases from J, the gap between germline ends came to 6 bases. The CDR3 is 13 residues long. From germline, CDR1 is MNHEY and CDR2 SMNVEV (reference sequence). This clonotype was sampled from a human donor with alopecia areata. The chain uses TRBV27 and TRBJ1-5; D remains ambiguous. The sequencing here drew on CD8+ T cells sorted from blood, taken at week 24, from a patient treated with tofacitinib. The CDR3 sequence: CASSFGVNQPQHF. CDR3 bases: TGTGCCAGCAGTTTCGGAGTCAATCAGCCCCAGCATTTT.